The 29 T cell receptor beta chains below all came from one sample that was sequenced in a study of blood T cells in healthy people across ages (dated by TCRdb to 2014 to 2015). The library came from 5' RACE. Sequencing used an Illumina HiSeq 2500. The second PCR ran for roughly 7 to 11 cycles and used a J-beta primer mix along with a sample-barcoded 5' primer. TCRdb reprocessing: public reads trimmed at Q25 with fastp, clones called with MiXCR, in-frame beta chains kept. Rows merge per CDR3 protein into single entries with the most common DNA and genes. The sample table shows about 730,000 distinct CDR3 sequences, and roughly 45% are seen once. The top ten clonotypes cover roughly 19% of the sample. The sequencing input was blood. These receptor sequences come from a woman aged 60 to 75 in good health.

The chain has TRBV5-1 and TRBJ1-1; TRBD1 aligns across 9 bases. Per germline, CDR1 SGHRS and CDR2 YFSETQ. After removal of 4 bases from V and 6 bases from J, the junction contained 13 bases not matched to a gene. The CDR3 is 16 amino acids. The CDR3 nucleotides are TGCGCCAGCAGCCCCGCCCGACAGGGGGAAATTGCTGAAGCTTTCTTT. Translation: CASSPARQGEIAEAFF.

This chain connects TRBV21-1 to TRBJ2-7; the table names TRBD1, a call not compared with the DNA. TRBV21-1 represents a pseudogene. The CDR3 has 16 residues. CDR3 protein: CASTNRRGRVPYEQYF. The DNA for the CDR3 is TGTGCCAGCACCAATAGAAGGGGCAGGGTGCCCTACGAGCAGTACTTC.

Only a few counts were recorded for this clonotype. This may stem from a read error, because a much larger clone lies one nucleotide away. DNA for the CDR3: TGTGCCAGCAGCCGCCCCCAACGCAATGAGCAGTACTTC. Translation gives CASSRPQRNEQYF. The gene calls are TRBV7-2 and TRBJ2-5; D gene unclear. The V and J ends lost 5 bases and 11 bases respectively, with 18 bases between them. CDR3 length: 13 residues. The germline V gene has CDR1 SGHTA and CDR2 FQGNSA.

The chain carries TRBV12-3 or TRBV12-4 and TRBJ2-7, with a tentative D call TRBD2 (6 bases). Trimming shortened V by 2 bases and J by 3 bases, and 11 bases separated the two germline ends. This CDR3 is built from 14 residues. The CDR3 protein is CASSLSGTHYEQYF. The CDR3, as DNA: TGTGCCAGCAGTTTAAGTGGGACTCACTACGAGCAGTACTTC.

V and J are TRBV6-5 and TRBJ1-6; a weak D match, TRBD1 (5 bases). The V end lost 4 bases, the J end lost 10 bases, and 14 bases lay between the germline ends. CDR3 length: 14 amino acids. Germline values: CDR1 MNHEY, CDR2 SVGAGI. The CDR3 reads CASSSQGRGSPLHF. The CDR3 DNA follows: TGTGCCAGCAGTTCCCAGGGTAGGGGATCACCCCTCCACTTT.

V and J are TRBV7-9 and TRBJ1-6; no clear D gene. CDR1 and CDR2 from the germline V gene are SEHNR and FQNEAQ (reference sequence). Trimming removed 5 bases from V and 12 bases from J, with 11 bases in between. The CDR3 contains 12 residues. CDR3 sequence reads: CASSPDPQPLHF. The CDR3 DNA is TGTGCCAGCAGCCCAGACCCGCAACCCCTCCACTTT.

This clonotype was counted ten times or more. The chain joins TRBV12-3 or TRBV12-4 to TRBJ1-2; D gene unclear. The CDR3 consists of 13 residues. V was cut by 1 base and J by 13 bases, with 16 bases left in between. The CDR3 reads CASSLGGGLCCTF. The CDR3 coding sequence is TGTGCCAGCAGTTTAGGAGGAGGCCTATGCTGCACCTTC.

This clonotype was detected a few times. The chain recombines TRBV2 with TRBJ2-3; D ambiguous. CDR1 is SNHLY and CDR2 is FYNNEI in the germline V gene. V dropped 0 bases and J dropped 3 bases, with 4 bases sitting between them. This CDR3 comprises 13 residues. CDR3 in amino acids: CASSEALTDTQYF. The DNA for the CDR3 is TGTGCCAGCAGTGAAGCGCTGACAGATACGCAGTATTTT.

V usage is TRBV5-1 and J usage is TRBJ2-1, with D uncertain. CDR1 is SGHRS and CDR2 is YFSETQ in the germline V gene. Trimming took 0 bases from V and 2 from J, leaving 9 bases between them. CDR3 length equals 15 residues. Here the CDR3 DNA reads TGCGCCAGCAGCTTGGCGACGGTTGCCTACAATGAGCAGTTCTTC. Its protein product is CASSLATVAYNEQFF.

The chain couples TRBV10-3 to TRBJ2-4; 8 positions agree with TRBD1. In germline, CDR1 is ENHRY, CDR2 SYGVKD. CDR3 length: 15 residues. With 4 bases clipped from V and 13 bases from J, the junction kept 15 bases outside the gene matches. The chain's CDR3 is CAISGRQGPSREQYF. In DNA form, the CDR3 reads TGTGCCATCAGTGGGAGACAGGGGCCTAGTAGGGAGCAGTACTTC.

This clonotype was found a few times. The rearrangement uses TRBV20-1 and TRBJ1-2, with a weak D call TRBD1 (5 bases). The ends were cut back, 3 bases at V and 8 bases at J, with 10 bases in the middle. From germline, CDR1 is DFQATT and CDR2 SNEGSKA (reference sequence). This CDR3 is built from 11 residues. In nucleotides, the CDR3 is TGCAGTGCTAGTAGCAGGGACGGCTACACCTTC. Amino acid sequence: CSASSRDGYTF.

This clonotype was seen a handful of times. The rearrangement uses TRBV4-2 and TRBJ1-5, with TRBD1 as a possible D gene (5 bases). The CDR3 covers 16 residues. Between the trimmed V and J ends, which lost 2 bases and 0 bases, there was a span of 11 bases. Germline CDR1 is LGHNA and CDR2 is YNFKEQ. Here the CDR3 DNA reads TGTGCCAGCAGCCAACAGGGTCGAGATAGCAATCAGCCCCAGCATTTT. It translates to CASSQQGRDSNQPQHF.

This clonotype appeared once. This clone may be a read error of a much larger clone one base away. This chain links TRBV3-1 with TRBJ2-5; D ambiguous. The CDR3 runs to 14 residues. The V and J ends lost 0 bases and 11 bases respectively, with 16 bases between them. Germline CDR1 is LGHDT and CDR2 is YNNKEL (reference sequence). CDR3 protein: CASSQDARGNEQYF. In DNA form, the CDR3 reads TGTGCCAGCAGCCAAGACGCCCGTGGCAATGAGCAGTACTTC.

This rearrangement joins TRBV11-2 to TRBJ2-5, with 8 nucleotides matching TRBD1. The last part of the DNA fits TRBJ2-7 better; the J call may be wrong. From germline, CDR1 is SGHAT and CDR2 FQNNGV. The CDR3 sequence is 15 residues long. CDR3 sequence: CASSSGTGGMYEQYF. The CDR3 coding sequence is TGTGCCAGCAGCTCCGGAACAGGGGGTATGTACGAGCAGTACTTC.

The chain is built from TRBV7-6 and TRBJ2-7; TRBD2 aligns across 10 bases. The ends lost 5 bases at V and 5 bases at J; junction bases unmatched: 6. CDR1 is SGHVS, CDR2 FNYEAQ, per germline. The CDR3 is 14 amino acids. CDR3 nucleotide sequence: TGTGCCAGCAGCCCGGGACTAGCGTTCGACGAGCAGTACTTC. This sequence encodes CASSPGLAFDEQYF.

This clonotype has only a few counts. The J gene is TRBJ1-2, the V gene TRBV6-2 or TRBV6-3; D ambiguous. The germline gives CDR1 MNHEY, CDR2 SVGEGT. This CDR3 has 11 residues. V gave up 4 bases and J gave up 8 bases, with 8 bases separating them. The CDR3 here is CASSSWVGYTF. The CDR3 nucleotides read TGTGCCAGCAGTTCTTGGGTCGGCTACACCTTC.

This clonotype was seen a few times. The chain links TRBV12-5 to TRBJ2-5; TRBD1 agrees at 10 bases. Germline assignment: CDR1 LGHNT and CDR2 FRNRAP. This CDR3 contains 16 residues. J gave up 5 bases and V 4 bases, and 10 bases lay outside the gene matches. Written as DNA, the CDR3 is TGTGCTAGTGGTTCCTCCGGGACAGGGGCATTGGAGACCCAGTACTTC. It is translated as CASGSSGTGALETQYF.

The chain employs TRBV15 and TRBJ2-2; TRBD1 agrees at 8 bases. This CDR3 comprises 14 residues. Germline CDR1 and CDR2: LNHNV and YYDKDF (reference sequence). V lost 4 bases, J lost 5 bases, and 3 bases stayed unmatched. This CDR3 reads CATSTGQGTGELFF. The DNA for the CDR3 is TGTGCCACCAGCACCGGACAGGGAACCGGGGAGCTGTTTTTT.

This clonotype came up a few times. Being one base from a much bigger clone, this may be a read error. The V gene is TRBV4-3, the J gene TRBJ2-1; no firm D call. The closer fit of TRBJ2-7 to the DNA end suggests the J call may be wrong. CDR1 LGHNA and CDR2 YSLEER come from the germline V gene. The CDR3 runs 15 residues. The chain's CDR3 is CASSPDAATFNEQYF. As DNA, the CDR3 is TGCGCCAGCAGCCCCGACGCGGCTACCTTCAATGAGCAGTACTTC.

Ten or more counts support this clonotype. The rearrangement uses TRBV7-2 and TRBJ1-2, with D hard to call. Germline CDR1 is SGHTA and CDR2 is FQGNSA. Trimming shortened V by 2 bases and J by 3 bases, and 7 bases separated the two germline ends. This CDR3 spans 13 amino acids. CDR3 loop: CASSLSSDYGYTF. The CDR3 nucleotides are TGTGCCAGCAGCTTATCCAGTGACTATGGCTACACCTTC.

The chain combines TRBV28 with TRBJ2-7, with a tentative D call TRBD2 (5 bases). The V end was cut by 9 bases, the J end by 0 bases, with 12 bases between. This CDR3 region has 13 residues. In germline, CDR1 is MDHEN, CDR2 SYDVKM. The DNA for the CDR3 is TGTGCCAGTACGGCTAGCTTCTCCTACGAGCAGTACTTC. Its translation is CASTASFSYEQYF.

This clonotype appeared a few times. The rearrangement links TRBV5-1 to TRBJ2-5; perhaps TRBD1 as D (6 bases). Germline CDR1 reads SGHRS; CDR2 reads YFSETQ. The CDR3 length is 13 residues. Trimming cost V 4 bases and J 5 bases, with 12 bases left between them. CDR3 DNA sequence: TGCGCCAGCAGCCGGGACATCTGGGAGACCCAGTACTTC. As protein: CASSRDIWETQYF.

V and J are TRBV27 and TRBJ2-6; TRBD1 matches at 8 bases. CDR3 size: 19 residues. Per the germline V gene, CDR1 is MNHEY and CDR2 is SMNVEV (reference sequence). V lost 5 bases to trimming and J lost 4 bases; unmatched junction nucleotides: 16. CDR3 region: CASSPVRQGNIDGANVLTF. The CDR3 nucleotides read TGTGCCAGCAGTCCAGTCAGACAGGGGAATATTGACGGGGCCAACGTCCTGACTTTC. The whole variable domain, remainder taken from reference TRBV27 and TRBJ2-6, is EAQVTQNPRYLITVTGKKLTVTCSQNMNHEYMSWYRQDPGLGLRQIYYSMNVEVTDKGDVPEGYKVSRKEKRNFPLILESPSPNQTSLYFCASSPVRQGNIDGANVLTFGAGSRLTVL.

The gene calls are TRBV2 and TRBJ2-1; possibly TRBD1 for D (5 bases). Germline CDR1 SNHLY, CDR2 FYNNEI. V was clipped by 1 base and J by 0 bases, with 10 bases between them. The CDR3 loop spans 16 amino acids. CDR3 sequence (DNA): TGTGCCAGCAGTGAAGGAAAGGACACCTCCTACAATGAGCAGTTCTTC. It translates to CASSEGKDTSYNEQFF.

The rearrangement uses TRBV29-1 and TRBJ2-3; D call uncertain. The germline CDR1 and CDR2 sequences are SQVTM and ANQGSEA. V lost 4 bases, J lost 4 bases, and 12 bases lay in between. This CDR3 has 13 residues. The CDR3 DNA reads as TGCAGCGTTGCGGGTCTCCTCCCAGATACGCAGTATTTT. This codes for CSVAGLLPDTQYF.

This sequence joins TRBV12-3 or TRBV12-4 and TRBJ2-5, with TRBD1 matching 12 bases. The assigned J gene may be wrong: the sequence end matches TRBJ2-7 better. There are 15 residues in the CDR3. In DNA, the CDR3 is TGTGCCAGCAGTTCTAGGGGACAGGGGGCTTACGAGCAGTACTTC. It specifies CASSSRGQGAYEQYF.

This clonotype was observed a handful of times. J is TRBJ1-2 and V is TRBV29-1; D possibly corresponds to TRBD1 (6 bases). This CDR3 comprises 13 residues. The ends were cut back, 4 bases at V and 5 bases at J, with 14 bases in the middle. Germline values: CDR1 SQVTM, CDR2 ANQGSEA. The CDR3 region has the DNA TGCAGCGTTGTCACAGGGCTCCCATATGGCTACACCTTC. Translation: CSVVTGLPYGYTF.

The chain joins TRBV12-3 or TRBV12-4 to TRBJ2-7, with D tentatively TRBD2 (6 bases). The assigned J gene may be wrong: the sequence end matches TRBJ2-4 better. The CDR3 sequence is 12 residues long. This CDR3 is CASVGSGDIQYF. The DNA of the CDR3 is TGTGCCAGCGTCGGGAGTGGGGACATTCAGTACTTC.

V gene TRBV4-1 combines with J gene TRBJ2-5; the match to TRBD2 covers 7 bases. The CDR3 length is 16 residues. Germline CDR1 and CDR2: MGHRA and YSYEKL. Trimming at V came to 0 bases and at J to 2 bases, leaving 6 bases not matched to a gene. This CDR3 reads CASSQESSGNQETQYF. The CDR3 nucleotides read TGCGCCAGCAGCCAAGAATCTAGCGGTAATCAAGAGACCCAGTACTTC.